Below, 7 T cell receptor beta chains from the same sample are listed, as sequenced in a study of blood T cell repertoires in COVID-19. Libraries were prepared by immunoSEQ multiplex PCR; TCRdb keeps only in-frame clonotypes and omits some of them. The table records fewer than 200,000 clones, about 85% of them present only once. The source material was peripheral blood. The receptors shown here come from a middle-aged man with acute or convalescent COVID-19.

The DNA of the CDR3 is TGCAGCACCGAAACACAGGGGCTGGCCTACGAGCAGTACTTC. It specifies CSTETQGLAYEQYF. The rearrangement joins TRBV29-1 to TRBJ2-7; TRBD1 matches at 7 bases. CDR1 SQVTM and CDR2 ANQGSEA come from the germline V gene. Germline trimming cut 8 bases from V and 2 bases from J; bases unmatched to any gene: 12. This CDR3 has 14 residues.

The V gene is TRBV6-6, the J gene TRBJ1-1; 8 nucleotides line up with TRBD1. Trimming cost V 7 bases and J 9 bases; bases outside gene matches: 7. The CDR3 runs 12 residues. Germline V lookup: CDR1 MNHNY, CDR2 SVGAGI (reference sequence). The CDR3 coding sequence is TGTGCCAGCAACGCCGACAGGGGCAAAGCTTTCTTT. Its translation is CASNADRGKAFF.

The V gene is TRBV29-1, the J gene TRBJ2-3; tentatively, D is TRBD2 (6 bases). The germline V and J ends were trimmed by 0 bases and 4 bases, with 14 bases remaining between them. This CDR3 has 15 residues. The germline CDR1 and CDR2 sequences are SQVTM and ANQGSEA. CDR3 in amino acids: CSVEEVGGFPDTQYF. CDR3 in DNA: TGCAGCGTTGAAGAGGTGGGGGGATTCCCAGATACGCAGTATTTT.

The table lists this clone with a count of one. This chain joins TRBV7-3 and TRBJ2-1, with 9 bases matching TRBD2. The CDR3 consists of 15 residues. V was clipped by 4 bases and J by 1 base; unmatched bases: 2. Germline assignment: CDR1 SGHTA and CDR2 FQGTGA. The DNA for the CDR3 is TGTGCCAGCAGCTCGAGCGGGGGGTCCTACAATGAGCAGTTCTTC. As protein: CASSSSGGSYNEQFF.

The rearrangement uses TRBV9 and TRBJ1-6; TRBD1 aligns across 7 bases. Germline values: CDR1 SGDLS, CDR2 YYNGEE. V lost 4 bases, J lost 10 bases, and 5 bases stayed unmatched. The CDR3 runs to 13 residues. CDR3 nucleotide sequence: TGTGCCAGCAGCCCAGGGGGTAGATCACCCCTCCACTTT. Amino acids: CASSPGGRSPLHF.

This clone was seen a single time. V and J are TRBV5-1 and TRBJ1-2; 10 bases align to TRBD1. Germline V gene sequence: CDR1 SGHRS, CDR2 YFSETQ. V was clipped by 1 base and J by 6 bases; unmatched bases: 6. CDR3 length: 15 amino acids. This CDR3 is CASSLMGQGSDGYTF. The DNA for the CDR3 is TGCGCCAGCAGCTTGATGGGACAGGGGTCTGATGGCTACACCTTC.

The V call is TRBV6-5, the J call TRBJ1-5; no definite D call. V lost 5 bases and J lost 0, with 8 bases in between. CDR3 length: 14 residues. Germline CDR1 and CDR2: MNHEY and SVGAGI. As DNA, the CDR3 is TGTGCCAGCAGTCCGGGTAATAGCAATCAGCCCCAGCATTTT. Its translation is CASSPGNSNQPQHF.